This entry lists 7 T cell receptor beta chains sequenced from one sample in a study of cytomegalovirus exposure and HLA in healthy donors. The PCR was carried out with 60 Vbeta primers and 13 Jbeta primers. Data came from immunoSEQ multiplex PCR; TCRdb stores just in-frame clones and leaves some out. This sample yields over 75,000 clones, of which about 89% are seen a single time; 9.2% belongs to the top ten. Sequencing input: PBMCs. Source of these receptors: a man aged 30-40 years in good health and CMV-seropositive.

V is TRBV5-4 and J is TRBJ2-7, with D perhaps TRBD1 (6 bases). The V and J ends lost 2 bases and 0 bases respectively, with 9 bases between them. Per the germline V gene, CDR1 is SGHNT and CDR2 is YYREEE (reference sequence). This CDR3 contains 14 residues. CDR3 residues: CASSLGGSSYEQYF. CDR3 sequence (DNA): TGTGCCAGCAGCTTAGGGGGAAGCTCCTACGAGCAGTACTTC.

This chain connects TRBV4-1 to TRBJ2-4; 10 bases are a match to TRBD2. This CDR3 spans 17 amino acids. Germline V gene sequence: CDR1 MGHRA, CDR2 YSYEKL. Trimming took 4 bases from V and 5 from J; bases not matched to a gene: 11. The CDR3 sequence is CASSRKASGSLENIQYF. The CDR3 DNA reads as TGCGCCAGCAGCCGAAAAGCTAGCGGGAGCTTAGAAAACATTCAGTACTTC.

V usage is TRBV30 and J usage is TRBJ2-7; maybe TRBD2 (6 bases). Germline V gene data show CDR1 as GTSNPN and CDR2 as SVGIG (reference sequence). The V gene lost 0 bases and the J gene lost 6 bases, with 15 bases spanning the gap. There are 14 residues in the CDR3. CDR3 nucleotide sequence: TGTGCCTGGAGTGTTCTAGGGGACGGGGGCGAGCAGTACTTC. Translating gives CAWSVLGDGGEQYF.

The V call is TRBV30, the J call TRBJ2-1, with 8 positions matching TRBD2. The CDR3 runs 14 residues. V trimming: 2 bases; J trimming: 7 bases; junction bases outside the gene matches: 7. Germline V CDR1 and CDR2: GTSNPN, SVGIG (reference sequence). This CDR3 reads CAWSPSGRRNEQFF. The CDR3 DNA reads TGTGCCTGGAGTCCGAGCGGGAGACGGAATGAGCAGTTCTTC. The variable domain in full, with the rest retrieved from reference TRBV30 and TRBJ2-1, is SQTIHQWPATLVQPVGSPLSLECTVEGTSNPNLYWYRQAAGRGLQLLFYSVGIGQISSEVPQNLSASRPQDRQFILSSKKLLLSDSGFYLCAWSPSGRRNEQFFGPGTRLTVL.

The rearrangement uses TRBV5-8 and TRBJ1-3, with D uncertain. This CDR3 region has 12 residues. V lost 2 bases and J lost 3, with 3 bases in between. The germline V gene encodes CDR1 SGHTS and CDR2 YDEGEE. CDR3 in DNA: TGTGCCAGCAGCTTATATGGAAACACCATATATTTT. This sequence encodes CASSLYGNTIYF.

J is TRBJ2-5 and V is TRBV18; D ambiguous. The CDR3 covers 14 residues. CDR1 KGHSH and CDR2 LQKENI come from the germline V gene. Trimming removed 1 base at V and 1 base at J, with 7 bases between. CDR3 nucleotides: TGTGCCAGCTCACCACGGAGCAGCCAAGAGACCCAGTACTTC. Protein: CASSPRSSQETQYF.

About this clone: At one end, the junction sequence differs from germline, possibly due to a read error. CDR3 residues: CSARGQETYF. Here the CDR3 DNA reads TGCAGTGCAAGAGGACAGGAGACGTACTTC. The chain carries TRBV20-1 and TRBJ2-7; 7 bases line up with TRBD1. This CDR3 has 10 residues. The germline gives CDR1 DFQATT, CDR2 SNEGSKA (reference sequence).